Listed below are T cell receptor beta chains from one sample, sequenced in a study of blood T cells in healthy people across ages. One entry per CDR3 protein results from TCRdb running MiXCR on the 5' RACE reads. Here the sample spans roughly 800,000 distinct CDR3 sequences, nearly 60% being singletons. What was sequenced was blood. The receptors originated from a man between 25 and 39 years old in good health. The CDR3 runs from the conserved cysteine through the conserved F or W. The order of the fields is D gene, V gene, clone size, J gene, CDR3 DNA, CDR3 protein. The D gene is left open where the match is weak. Only part of the rows carry a size: once, few, many, or a class if the clone is expanded.

D gene: TRBD1
V gene: TRBV5-1
clone size: NA
J gene: TRBJ2-7
CDR3 DNA: TGTGCCAGCAGCTTAGGGACAGCCACCTACGAGCAGTACTTC
CDR3 protein: CASSLGTATYEQYF

D gene: NA
V gene: TRBV6-5
clone size: NA
J gene: TRBJ1-1
CDR3 DNA: TGTGCCAGCAGTTATCTCCCCCAGGACATGAACACTGAAGCTTTCTTT
CDR3 protein: CASSYLPQDMNTEAFF

D gene: NA
V gene: TRBV11-2
clone size: NA
J gene: TRBJ2-7
CDR3 DNA: TGTGCCAGCAGCTTAGTACCGGCCTCCTACAATGAGCAGTACTTC
CDR3 protein: CASSLVPASYNEQYF

D gene: NA
V gene: TRBV19
clone size: NA
J gene: TRBJ1-1
CDR3 DNA: TGTGCCAGTAGTATTGAAGGGGCCCTAACTGAAGCTTTCTTT
CDR3 protein: CASSIEGALTEAFF

D gene: NA
V gene: TRBV3-1
clone size: once
J gene: TRBJ1-1
CDR3 DNA: TGTGCCAGCAGCCTTACCGGGACTGTTCGCTCAGCTTTCTTT
CDR3 protein: CASSLTGTVRSAFF

D gene: NA
V gene: TRBV4-2
clone size: NA
J gene: TRBJ2-1
CDR3 DNA: TGTGCCAGCAGCCAGATCCACCAAGGGGGCAATGAGCAGTTCTTC
CDR3 protein: CASSQIHQGGNEQFF

D gene: NA
V gene: TRBV10-3
clone size: NA
J gene: TRBJ1-1
CDR3 DNA: TGTGCCATCAGCCAACAGGGTATAGCTTTCTTT
CDR3 protein: CAISQQGIAFF

D gene: NA
V gene: TRBV7-8
clone size: many
J gene: TRBJ2-7
CDR3 DNA: TGTGCCAGCAGCCCAGGAAGGCAGGGGACCTACGAGCAGTACTTC
CDR3 protein: CASSPGRQGTYEQYF

D gene: TRBD1
V gene: TRBV13
clone size: once
J gene: TRBJ2-7
CDR3 DNA: TGTGCCAGCAGCTCGGCGAGGGACAGGGTCTACGAGCAGTACTTC
CDR3 protein: CASSSARDRVYEQYF

D gene: TRBD1
V gene: TRBV7-2
clone size: few
J gene: TRBJ2-1
CDR3 DNA: TGTGCCAGCAGAACCACAGGGGCGGACCCCCTGGGTAATGAGCAGTTCTTC
CDR3 protein: CASRTTGADPLGNEQFF

D gene: NA
V gene: TRBV6-2/TRBV6-3
clone size: NA
J gene: TRBJ2-2
CDR3 DNA: TGTGCCACCAGAGACAGGCGGGTCGGGGAGCTGTTTTTT
CDR3 protein: CATRDRRVGELFF

D gene: NA
V gene: TRBV6-2/TRBV6-3
clone size: NA
J gene: TRBJ2-1
CDR3 DNA: TGTGCCAGCTGTCTCCGGATAAAACTCAATGAGCAGTTCTTC
CDR3 protein: CASCLRIKLNEQFF

D gene: TRBD2
V gene: TRBV11-1
clone size: few
J gene: TRBJ2-1
CDR3 DNA: TGTGCCAGCAGCCAGCCCGGGACTAGCGGATACAATGAGCAGTTCTTC
CDR3 protein: CASSQPGTSGYNEQFF

D gene: NA
V gene: TRBV7-2
clone size: NA
J gene: TRBJ2-3
CDR3 DNA: TGTGCCAGCAGCCCTCTAATGGTAGCAGATACGCAGTATTTT
CDR3 protein: CASSPLMVADTQYF

D gene: NA
V gene: TRBV7-9
clone size: NA
J gene: TRBJ2-1
CDR3 DNA: TGTGCCAGCAGCTTCGGGGCGGGGTACAATGAGCAGTTCTTC
CDR3 protein: CASSFGAGYNEQFF

D gene: TRBD1
V gene: TRBV29-1
clone size: many
J gene: TRBJ2-1
CDR3 DNA: TGCAGCGCGGACAGGGTCGATGAGCAGTTCTTC
CDR3 protein: CSADRVDEQFF